The clone carrying this TCR beta chain was counted only a few times. These data belong to a study of patients and donors after allogeneic stem cell transplantation. V dropped 5 bases and J dropped 4; count of bases not matched to a gene: 5. This CDR3 has 14 residues. TCRdb used MiXCR to reprocess the RT-PCR reads, holding one entry per CDR3 protein. The repertoire includes over 150,000 distinct CDR3 sequences, roughly 31% of them detected once, and 3.2% sits in the top ten. The specimen was blood, either unsorted or a sorted T cell fraction (not recorded which). The chain couples TRBV12-3 or TRBV12-4 to TRBJ1-1, with 9 bases fitting TRBD1. The receptor comes from a human donor who was either an allogeneic HSCT recipient or a stem cell or donor lymphocyte infusion donor (not recorded which). It is not recorded whose cells these are; they may come from a transplant donor. The CDR3: CASSIQGAGTEAFF. In nucleotides, the CDR3 is TGTGCCAGCAGTATACAGGGGGCTGGCACTGAAGCTTTCTTT.